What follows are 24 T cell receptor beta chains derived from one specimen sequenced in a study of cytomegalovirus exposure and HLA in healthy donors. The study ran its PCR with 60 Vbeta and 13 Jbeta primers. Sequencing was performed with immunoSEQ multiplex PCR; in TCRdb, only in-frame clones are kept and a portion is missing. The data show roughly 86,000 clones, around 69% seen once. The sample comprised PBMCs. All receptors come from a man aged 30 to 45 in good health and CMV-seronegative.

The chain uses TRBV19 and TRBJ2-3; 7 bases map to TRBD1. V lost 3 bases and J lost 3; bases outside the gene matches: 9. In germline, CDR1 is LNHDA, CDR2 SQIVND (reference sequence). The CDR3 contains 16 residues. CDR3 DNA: TGTGCCAGTAGTATTCGACTCGGGACAGCAACAGATACGCAGTATTTT. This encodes CASSIRLGTATDTQYF.

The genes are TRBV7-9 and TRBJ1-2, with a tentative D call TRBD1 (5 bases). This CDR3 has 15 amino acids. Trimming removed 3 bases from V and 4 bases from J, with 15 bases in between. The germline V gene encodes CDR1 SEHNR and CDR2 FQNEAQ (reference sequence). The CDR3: CASSLNIQGSYGYTF. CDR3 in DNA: TGTGCCAGCAGCTTGAATATCCAGGGCTCCTATGGCTACACCTTC.

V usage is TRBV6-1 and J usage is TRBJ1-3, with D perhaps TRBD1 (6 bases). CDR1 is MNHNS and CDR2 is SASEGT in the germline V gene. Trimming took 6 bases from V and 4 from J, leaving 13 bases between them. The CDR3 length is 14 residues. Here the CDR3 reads CASSIGQLGNTIYF. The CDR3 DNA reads TGTGCCAGCAGCATCGGACAGTTAGGAAACACCATATATTTT.

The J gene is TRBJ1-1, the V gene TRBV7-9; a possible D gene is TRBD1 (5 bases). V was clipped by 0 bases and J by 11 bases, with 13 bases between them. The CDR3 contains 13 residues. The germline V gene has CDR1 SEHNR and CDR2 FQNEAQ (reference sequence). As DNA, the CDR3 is TGTGCCAGCAGCTTAGCCCTCGAGGCAGGGGCTTTCTTT. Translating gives CASSLALEAGAFF.

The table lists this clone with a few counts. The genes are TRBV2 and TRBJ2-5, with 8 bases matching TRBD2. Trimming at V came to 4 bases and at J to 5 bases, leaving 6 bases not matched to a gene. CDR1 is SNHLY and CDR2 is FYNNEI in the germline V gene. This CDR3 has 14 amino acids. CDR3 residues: CASSGSGAVETQYF. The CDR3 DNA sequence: TGTGCCAGCAGTGGTAGCGGGGCGGTGGAGACCCAGTACTTC.

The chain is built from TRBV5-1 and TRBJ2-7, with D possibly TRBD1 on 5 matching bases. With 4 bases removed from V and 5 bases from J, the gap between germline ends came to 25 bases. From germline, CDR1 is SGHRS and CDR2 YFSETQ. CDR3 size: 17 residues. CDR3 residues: CASSLTRQTNFWDEQYF. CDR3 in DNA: TGCGCCAGCAGCCTAACGAGACAGACCAATTTCTGGGACGAGCAGTACTTC.

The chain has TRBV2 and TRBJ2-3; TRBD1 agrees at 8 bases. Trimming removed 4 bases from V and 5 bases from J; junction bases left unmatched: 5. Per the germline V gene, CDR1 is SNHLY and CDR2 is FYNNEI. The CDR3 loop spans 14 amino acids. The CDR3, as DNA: TGTGCCAGCAGTGCGGACAGGGTGGGAGATACGCAGTATTTT. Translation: CASSADRVGDTQYF.

This CDR3 is CASLGLGTANTGELFF. DNA of the CDR3: TGCGCCAGCTTAGGCCTAGGGACAGCGAACACCGGGGAGCTGTTTTTT. This chain joins TRBV4-1 and TRBJ2-2, with 7 bases fitting TRBD1. Germline V gene lookup returns CDR1 MGHRA and CDR2 YSYEKL. The CDR3 loop spans 16 amino acids. V shed 8 bases and J 0 bases; nucleotides not matched to a gene: 9.

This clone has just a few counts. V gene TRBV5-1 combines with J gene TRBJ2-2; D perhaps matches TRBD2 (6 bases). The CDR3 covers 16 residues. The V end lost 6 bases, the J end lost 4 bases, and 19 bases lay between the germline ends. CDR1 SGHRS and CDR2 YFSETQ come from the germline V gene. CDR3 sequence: CASTPNSRRGTGELFF. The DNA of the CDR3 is TGCGCCAGCACCCCGAATTCCAGGAGGGGCACCGGGGAGCTGTTTTTT.

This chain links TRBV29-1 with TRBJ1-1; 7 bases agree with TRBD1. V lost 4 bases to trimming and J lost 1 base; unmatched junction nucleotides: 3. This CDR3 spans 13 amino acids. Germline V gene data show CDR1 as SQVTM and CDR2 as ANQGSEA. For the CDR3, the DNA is TGCAGCGTTGGAGGGACAGCGAACACTGAAGCTTTCTTT. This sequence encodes CSVGGTANTEAFF. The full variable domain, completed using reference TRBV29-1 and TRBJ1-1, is SAVISQKPSRDICQRGTSLTIQCQVDSQVTMMFWYRQQPGQSLTLIATANQGSEATYESGFVIDKFPISRPNLTFSTLTVSNMSPEDSSIYLCSVGGTANTEAFFGQGTRLTVV.

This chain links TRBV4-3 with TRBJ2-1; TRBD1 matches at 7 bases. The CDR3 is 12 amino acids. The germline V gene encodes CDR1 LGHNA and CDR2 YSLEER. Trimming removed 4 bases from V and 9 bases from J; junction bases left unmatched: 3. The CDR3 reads CASSLNRGEQFF. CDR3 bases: TGCGCCAGCAGCCTAAACAGGGGTGAGCAGTTCTTC.

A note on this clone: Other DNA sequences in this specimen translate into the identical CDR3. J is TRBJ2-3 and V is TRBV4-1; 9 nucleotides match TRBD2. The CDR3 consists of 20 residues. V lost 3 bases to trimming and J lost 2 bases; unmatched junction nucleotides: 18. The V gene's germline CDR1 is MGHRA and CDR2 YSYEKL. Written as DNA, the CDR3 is TGCGCCAGCAGCCAGGATACGGCGGGGGAGAGCGGGGGGATCACAGATACGCAGTATTTT. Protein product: CASSQDTAGESGGITDTQYF.

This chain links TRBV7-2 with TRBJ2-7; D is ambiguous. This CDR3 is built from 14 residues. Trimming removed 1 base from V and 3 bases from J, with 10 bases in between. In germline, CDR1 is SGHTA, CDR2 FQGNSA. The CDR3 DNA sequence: TGTGCCAGCAGCTTAGGAGGCAGCTACTACGAGCAGTACTTC. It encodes CASSLGGSYYEQYF.

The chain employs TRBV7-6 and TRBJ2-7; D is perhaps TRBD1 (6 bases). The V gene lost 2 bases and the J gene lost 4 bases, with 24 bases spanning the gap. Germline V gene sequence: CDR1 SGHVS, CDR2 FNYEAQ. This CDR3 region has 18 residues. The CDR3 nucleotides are TGTGCCAGCAGCTTATATTCCTCGAGCTTATGGGGGCAATACGAGCAGTACTTC. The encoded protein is CASSLYSSSLWGQYEQYF.

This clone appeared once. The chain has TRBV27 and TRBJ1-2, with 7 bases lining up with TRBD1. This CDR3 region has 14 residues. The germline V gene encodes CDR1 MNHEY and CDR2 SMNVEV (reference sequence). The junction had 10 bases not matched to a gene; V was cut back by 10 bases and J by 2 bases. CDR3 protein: CATSRQGLNYGYTF. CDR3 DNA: TGTGCCACTTCTCGACAGGGACTGAACTATGGCTACACCTTC.

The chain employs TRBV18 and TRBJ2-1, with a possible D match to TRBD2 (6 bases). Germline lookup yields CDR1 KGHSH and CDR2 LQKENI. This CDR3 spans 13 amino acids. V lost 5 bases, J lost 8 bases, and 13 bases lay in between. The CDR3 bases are TGTGCCAGCTCAACCGGACTATTCGATGAGCAGTTCTTC. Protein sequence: CASSTGLFDEQFF.

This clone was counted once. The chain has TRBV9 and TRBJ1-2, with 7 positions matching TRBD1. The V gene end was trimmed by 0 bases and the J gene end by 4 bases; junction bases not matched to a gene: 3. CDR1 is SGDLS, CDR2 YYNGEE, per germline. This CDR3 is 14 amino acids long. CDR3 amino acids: CASSVAGQAYGYTF. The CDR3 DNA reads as TGTGCCAGCAGCGTAGCCGGACAGGCCTATGGCTACACCTTC.

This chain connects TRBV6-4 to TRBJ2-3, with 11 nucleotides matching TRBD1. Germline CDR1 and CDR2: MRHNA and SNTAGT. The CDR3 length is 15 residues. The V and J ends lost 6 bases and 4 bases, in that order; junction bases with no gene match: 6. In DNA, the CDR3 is TGTGCCAGCAGCCGGGACAGGGGGTCCCCAGATACGCAGTATTTT. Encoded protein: CASSRDRGSPDTQYF.

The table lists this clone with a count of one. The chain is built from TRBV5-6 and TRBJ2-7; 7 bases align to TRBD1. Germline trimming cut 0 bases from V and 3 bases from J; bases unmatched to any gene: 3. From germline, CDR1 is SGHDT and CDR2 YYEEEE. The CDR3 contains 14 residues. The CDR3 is CASSLEQGNYEQYF. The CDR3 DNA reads TGTGCCAGCAGCTTGGAACAGGGGAACTACGAGCAGTACTTC.

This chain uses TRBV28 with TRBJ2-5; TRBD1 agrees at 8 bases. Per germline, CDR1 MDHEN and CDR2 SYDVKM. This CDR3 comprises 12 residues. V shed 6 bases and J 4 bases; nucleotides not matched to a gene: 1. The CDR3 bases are TGTGCCAGCAGGACAGGGGTAGAGACCCAGTACTTC. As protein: CASRTGVETQYF.

CDR3 coding DNA: TGTGCCAGCAGGCCAACCAGGGGACCCGGGGAGCTGTTTTTT. Amino acid sequence: CASRPTRGPGELFF. The V call is TRBV5-4, the J call TRBJ2-2, with D maybe TRBD1 (6 bases). Germline CDR1 reads SGHNT; CDR2 reads YYREEE (reference sequence). Trimming removed 5 bases from V and 6 bases from J, with 14 bases in between. There are 14 residues in the CDR3.

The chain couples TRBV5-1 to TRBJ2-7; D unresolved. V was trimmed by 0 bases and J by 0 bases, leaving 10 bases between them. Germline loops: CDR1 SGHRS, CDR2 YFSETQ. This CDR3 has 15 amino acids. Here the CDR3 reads CASSLVLGTSYEQYF. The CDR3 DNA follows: TGCGCCAGCAGCTTGGTTCTCGGTACCTCCTACGAGCAGTACTTC. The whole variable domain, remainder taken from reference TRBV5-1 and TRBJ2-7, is KAGVTQTPRYLIKTRGQQVTLSCSPISGHRSVSWYQQTPGQGLQFLFEYFSETQRNKGNFPGRFSGRQFSNSRSEMNVSTLELGDSALYLCASSLVLGTSYEQYFGPGTRLTVT.

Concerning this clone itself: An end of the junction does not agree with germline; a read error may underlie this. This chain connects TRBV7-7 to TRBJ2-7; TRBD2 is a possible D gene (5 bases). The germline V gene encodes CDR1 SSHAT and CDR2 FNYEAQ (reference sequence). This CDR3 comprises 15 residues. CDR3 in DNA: TGTGCTAGCAGCTTAGCGACGGGAAGCTCCTACGAGCAGTACTTC. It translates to CASSLATGSSYEQYF.

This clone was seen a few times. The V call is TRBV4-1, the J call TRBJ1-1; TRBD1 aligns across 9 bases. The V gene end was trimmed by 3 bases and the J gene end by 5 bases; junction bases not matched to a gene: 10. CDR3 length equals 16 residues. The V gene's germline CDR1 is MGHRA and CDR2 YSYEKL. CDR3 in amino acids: CASSQGQGSWGTEAFF. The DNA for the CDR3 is TGCGCCAGCAGCCAGGGACAGGGATCCTGGGGGACTGAAGCTTTCTTT.